This T cell receptor (beta chain) was sequenced during a study of blood T cell repertoires in COVID-19. Looking at the study overall: PBMCs, B-cell-depleted T cells, or T cells were the source of the cDNA or gDNA that made up the material.

In the original processing: Reference gene primer amplification in the assay estimated nucleated cell counts. Clones were read by immunoSEQ multiplex PCR, and TCRdb kept only the in-frame ones, dropping some. V and J calls and clone size are copied from that table; D and trimming were computed from the DNA. This sample has about 14,000 clones, with approximately 92% found just once. V lost 0 bases, J lost 2 bases, and 9 bases lay in between. The CDR3 has 14 residues. Germline CDR1 SGHRS, CDR2 YFSETQ. The sequenced material came from peripheral blood. This chain links TRBV5-1 with TRBJ2-7, with D perhaps matching TRBD1 (5 bases). The sequence was collected from a man aged 50-59 years with active COVID-19. CDR3 amino acids: CASSLVTDTYEQYF. CDR3 nucleotide sequence: TGCGCCAGCAGCTTGGTGACAGACACCTACGAGCAGTACTTC.